This T cell receptor beta chain was retrieved from a study of TIL therapy for anti-PD-1-resistant metastatic lung cancer. For the study at large: Most patients had lung adenocarcinoma.

The germline V gene encodes CDR1 GTSNPN and CDR2 SVGIG (reference sequence). After removal of 5 bases from V and 9 bases from J, the junction contained 8 bases not matched to a gene. The CDR3 length is 13 residues. Indicated time point: pre-treatment sample, taken before nivolumab and TIL therapy. This was the immunoSEQ v3 assay. The assay was immunoSEQ multiplex PCR, and TCRdb's table has in-frame clones only and misses some. In the table there are about 12,000 clones, 70% to 80% of which are singletons. The sequence came from a person aged 25-85 years with non-small cell lung cancer. The rearrangement uses TRBV30 and TRBJ2-1, with TRBD1 identical over 9 bases. The sequencing used blood, collected at baseline. The CDR3 region has the DNA TGTGCCTGGGGACAGGGGATTCCGGTTGAGCAGTTCTTC. Its translation is CAWGQGIPVEQFF.